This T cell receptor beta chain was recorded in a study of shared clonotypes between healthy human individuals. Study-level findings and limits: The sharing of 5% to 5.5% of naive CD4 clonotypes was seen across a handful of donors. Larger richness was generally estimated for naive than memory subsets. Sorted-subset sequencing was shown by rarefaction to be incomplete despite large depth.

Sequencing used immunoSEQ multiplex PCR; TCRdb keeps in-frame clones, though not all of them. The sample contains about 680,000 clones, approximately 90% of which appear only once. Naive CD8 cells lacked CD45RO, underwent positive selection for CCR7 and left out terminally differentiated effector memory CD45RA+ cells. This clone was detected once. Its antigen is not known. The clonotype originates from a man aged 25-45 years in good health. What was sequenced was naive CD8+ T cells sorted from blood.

CDR3 DNA: TGTGCCAGCAGTTCCGGGACTAGCGGGGTCAATGAGCAGTTCTTC. Protein product: CASSSGTSGVNEQFF. The rearrangement links TRBV27 to TRBJ2-1, with TRBD2 identical over 13 bases. J was trimmed by 6 bases and V by 4 bases; bases with no gene match: 3. The germline gives CDR1 MNHEY, CDR2 SMNVEV (reference sequence). This CDR3 region has 15 residues.